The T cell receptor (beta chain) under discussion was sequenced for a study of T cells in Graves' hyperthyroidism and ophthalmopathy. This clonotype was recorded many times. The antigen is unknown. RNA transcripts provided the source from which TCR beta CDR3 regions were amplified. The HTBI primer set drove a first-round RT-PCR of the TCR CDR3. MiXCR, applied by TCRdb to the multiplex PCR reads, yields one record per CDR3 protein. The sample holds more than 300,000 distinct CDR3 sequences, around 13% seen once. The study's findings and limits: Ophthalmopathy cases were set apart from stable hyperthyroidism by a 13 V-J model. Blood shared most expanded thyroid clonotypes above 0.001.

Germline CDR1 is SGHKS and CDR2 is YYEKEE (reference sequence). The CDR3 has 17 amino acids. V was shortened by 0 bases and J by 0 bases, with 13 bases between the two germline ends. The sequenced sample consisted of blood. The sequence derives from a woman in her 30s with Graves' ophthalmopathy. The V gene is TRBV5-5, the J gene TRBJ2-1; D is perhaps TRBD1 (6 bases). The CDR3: CASSLGTVRSSYNEQFF. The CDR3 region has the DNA TGTGCCAGCAGCTTGGGGACAGTCCGGAGCTCCTACAATGAGCAGTTCTTC.